Following are 26 T cell receptor beta chains from one sample sequenced in a study of blood T cell repertoires in COVID-19. Sequenced by immunoSEQ multiplex PCR; TCRdb stores in-frame clones only, minus some. The table has approximately 400,000 clones, around 83% seen once. Sequences were obtained from PBMCs or T cells enriched from blood (not recorded which). These receptors originate from a woman between 45 and 65 years old who had recovered from COVID-19.

Only a few counts were recorded for this clone. The V and J genes are TRBV30 and TRBJ1-5; D is unresolved. Germline CDR1 reads GTSNPN; CDR2 reads SVGIG (reference sequence). The ends were cut back, 0 bases at V and 9 bases at J, with 15 bases in the middle. This CDR3 region has 14 residues. This CDR3 reads CAWSVRGRLVPQHF. The DNA for the CDR3 is TGTGCCTGGAGTGTACGTGGCAGGTTAGTGCCCCAGCATTTT.

The V call is TRBV11-3, the J call TRBJ2-1, with TRBD2 matching 7 bases. The CDR3 length is 17 residues. V dropped 5 bases and J dropped 0; count of bases not matched to a gene: 10. Germline assignment: CDR1 SGHNT and CDR2 YENEEA. As DNA, the CDR3 is TGTGCCAGCAGCCCGCTGACGGGAGGTAGCTCCTACAATGAGCAGTTCTTC. Protein: CASSPLTGGSSYNEQFF.

As DNA, the CDR3 is TGTGCCAGCAGCGATCCTCCGGGGCTAGCGTCCGGTACGCAGTATTTT. Translation: CASSDPPGLASGTQYF. The chain uses TRBV27 and TRBJ2-3; maybe TRBD2 (6 bases). V shed 6 bases and J shed 8 bases, with 24 bases lying between them. The CDR3 extends over 16 amino acids. The germline V gene encodes CDR1 MNHEY and CDR2 SMNVEV (reference sequence).

This chain links TRBV20-1 with TRBJ1-1; 8 bases fit TRBD1. V dropped 3 bases and J dropped 3; count of bases not matched to a gene: 9. The CDR3 contains 15 residues. Germline values: CDR1 DFQATT, CDR2 SNEGSKA (reference sequence). Written as DNA, the CDR3 is TGCAGTGCTAGTCCCGAGACAGGGGCCCACACTGAAGCTTTCTTT. It is translated as CSASPETGAHTEAFF.

This clone was seen more than once but under ten times. Distinct nucleotide sequences in the sample also encode this CDR3. The J gene is TRBJ2-5, the V gene TRBV19; D perhaps matches TRBD1 (7 bases). This CDR3 comprises 13 residues. Trimming cost V 4 bases and J 4 bases, with 10 bases left between them. Germline values: CDR1 LNHDA, CDR2 SQIVND (reference sequence). The DNA for the CDR3 is TGTGCCAGTAGTAGACAGGGAGGAGAGACCCAGTACTTC. This encodes CASSRQGGETQYF.

V gene TRBV19 combines with J gene TRBJ1-1, with D unclear. Trimming pared 5 bases from V and 6 bases from J, leaving 13 bases between. The germline CDR1 and CDR2 sequences are LNHDA and SQIVND (reference sequence). The CDR3 length is 13 residues. This CDR3 reads CASSLRGYAEAFF. The CDR3 DNA is TGTGCCAGTAGTCTTCGCGGATACGCTGAAGCTTTCTTT.

This clone turned up a few times. This chain links TRBV7-2 with TRBJ2-1; maybe TRBD2 (7 bases). V was clipped by 1 base and J by 0 bases, with 10 bases between them. CDR1 is SGHTA and CDR2 is FQGNSA in the germline V gene. CDR3 size: 16 residues. CDR3 nucleotides: TGTGCCAGCAGCTTAGAACGGGGGGCCTCCTACAATGAGCAGTTCTTC. Amino acid sequence: CASSLERGASYNEQFF. The entire variable domain, with the rest obtained from reference TRBV7-2 and TRBJ2-1, is as follows: GAGVSQSPSNKVTEKGKDVELRCDPISGHTALYWYRQSLGQGLEFLIYFQGNSAPDKSGLPSDRFSAERTGGSVSTLTIQRTQQEDSAVYLCASSLERGASYNEQFFGPGTRLTVL.

The V and J genes are TRBV6-2 or TRBV6-3 and TRBJ1-1; TRBD1 aligns across 7 bases. The germline V gene encodes CDR1 MNHEY and CDR2 SVGEGT. J was trimmed by 4 bases and V by 0 bases; bases with no gene match: 2. The CDR3 is 14 amino acids. CDR3 nucleotides: TGTGCCAGCAGTTACTCAGGGGGCGGCACTGAAGCTTTCTTT. It codes for CASSYSGGGTEAFF.

This chain links TRBV21-1 with TRBJ2-3; the table assigns TRBD2, which was not confirmed against the DNA. TRBV21-1 is assigned pseudogene status. The CDR3 runs 12 residues. CDR3 nucleotide sequence: TGTGCCAGCACTAGCGGCACAGATACGCAGTATTTT. It encodes CASTSGTDTQYF.

The chain combines TRBV7-2 with TRBJ1-2, with D unresolved. CDR3 size: 13 residues. CDR1 and CDR2 from the germline V gene are SGHTA and FQGNSA. The ends were cut back, 1 base at V and 8 bases at J, with 11 bases in the middle. The CDR3 loop is CASSLGLGGGYTF. Written as DNA, the CDR3 is TGTGCCAGCAGCTTAGGCCTCGGCGGCGGCTACACCTTC. Filled out from reference TRBV7-2 and TRBJ1-2, the complete variable domain reads GAGVSQSPSNKVTEKGKDVELRCDPISGHTALYWYRQSLGQGLEFLIYFQGNSAPDKSGLPSDRFSAERTGGSVSTLTIQRTQQEDSAVYLCASSLGLGGGYTFGSGTRLTVV.

The chain employs TRBV11-2 and TRBJ2-1, with D maybe TRBD1 (7 bases). The V end lost 1 base, the J end lost 15 bases, and 10 bases lay between the germline ends. The CDR3 is 11 amino acids. From germline, CDR1 is SGHAT and CDR2 FQNNGV. The CDR3: CASSLGQGLFF. The CDR3 region has the DNA TGTGCCAGCAGCTTAGGACAGGGACTGTTCTTC.

The rearrangement joins TRBV12-3 or TRBV12-4 to TRBJ1-5; no reliable D call. CDR3 length: 13 amino acids. Between the trimmed V and J ends, which lost 4 bases and 7 bases, there was a span of 11 bases. The CDR3 region has the DNA TGTGCCAGCAGTTACCTCCGAGGACAGCCCCAGCATTTT. This gives the protein CASSYLRGQPQHF.

The chain uses TRBV20-1 and TRBJ2-1; possibly TRBD2 for D (5 bases). In germline, CDR1 is DFQATT, CDR2 SNEGSKA (reference sequence). This CDR3 region has 11 residues. The V gene lost 6 bases and the J gene lost 10 bases, with 13 bases spanning the gap. CDR3 in amino acids: CSASGPSEQFF. The DNA for the CDR3 is TGCAGTGCGAGTGGGCCTAGCGAGCAGTTCTTC.

The V call is TRBV7-2, the J call TRBJ1-1; a weak D match, TRBD1 (6 bases). Germline CDR1 reads SGHTA; CDR2 reads FQGNSA. This CDR3 region has 14 residues. The V and J ends lost 2 bases and 3 bases respectively, with 10 bases between them. The DNA for the CDR3 is TGTGCCAGCAGCTTATACAGGGATGACACTGAAGCTTTCTTT. This gives the protein CASSLYRDDTEAFF.

The rearrangement links TRBV13 to TRBJ1-2; D is unclear. Germline lookup yields CDR1 PRHDT and CDR2 FYEKMQ (reference sequence). V was clipped by 1 base and J by 4 bases, with 10 bases between them. CDR3 length: 14 amino acids. The CDR3 nucleotides read TGTGCCAGCAGCTTAGATGCCAGAACCTATGGCTACACCTTC. Translation: CASSLDARTYGYTF.

A single count supports this clone. This rearrangement joins TRBV28 to TRBJ2-7, with unresolved D. CDR1 MDHEN and CDR2 SYDVKM come from the germline V gene. Trimming left V 3 bases short and J 6 bases short, with 15 bases between. The CDR3 consists of 14 residues. In nucleotides, the CDR3 is TGTGCCAGCAGTTTGCCCCCCCCTACGTGCGAGCAGTACTTC. The encoded protein is CASSLPPPTCEQYF. The variable domain in full, completed from reference TRBV28 and TRBJ2-7, reads DVKVTQSSRYLVKRTGEKVFLECVQDMDHENMFWYRQDPGLGLRLIYFSYDVKMKEKGDIPEGYSVSREKKERFSLILESASTNQTSMYLCASSLPPPTCEQYFGPGTRLTVT.

This clone was found once. The rearrangement joins TRBV18 to TRBJ2-1; D might be TRBD2 (5 bases). The germline CDR1 and CDR2 sequences are KGHSH and LQKENI. V gave up 3 bases and J gave up 7 bases, with 16 bases separating them. The CDR3 totals 15 residues. The CDR3 nucleotides are TGTGCCAGCTCACCCCTAACCACGTCGGGGAATGAGCAGTTCTTC. Translating gives CASSPLTTSGNEQFF.

This clone was recorded a few times. This chain links TRBV25-1 with TRBJ2-1; a possible D gene is TRBD2 (7 bases). Germline assignment: CDR1 MGHDK and CDR2 SYGVNS. The V gene lost 5 bases and the J gene lost 2 bases, with 10 bases spanning the gap. The CDR3 sequence is 14 residues long. In DNA form, the CDR3 reads TGTGCCAGCAGTCAGGGGAGGGCCTACAATGAGCAGTTCTTC. This codes for CASSQGRAYNEQFF.

The chain has TRBV4-2 and TRBJ1-4; 7 bases are shared with TRBD1. Losses at the gene ends were 3 bases for V and 2 bases for J; bases not matched to a gene: 3. This CDR3 is built from 15 residues. Looked up from germline, CDR1 is LGHNA and CDR2 is YNFKEQ. The CDR3 DNA is TGTGCCAGCAGCCAGACAGGGCTGACTAATGAAAAACTGTTTTTT. Translating it yields CASSQTGLTNEKLFF.

The chain joins TRBV27 to TRBJ2-3; 7 bases agree with TRBD1. CDR3 length: 21 residues. Germline trimming cut 5 bases from V and 0 bases from J; bases unmatched to any gene: 23. CDR1 and CDR2 (germline): MNHEY, SMNVEV (reference sequence). In DNA, the CDR3 is TGTGCCAGCAGTGCGACAGGGTGGACCACACCTCGCCGGACTAGCACAGATACGCAGTATTTT. Amino acid sequence: CASSATGWTTPRRTSTDTQYF.

This rearrangement joins TRBV6-5 to TRBJ2-7, with 7 bases fitting TRBD1. V dropped 8 bases and J dropped 4; count of bases not matched to a gene: 8. The CDR3 runs 13 residues. From germline, CDR1 is MNHEY and CDR2 SVGAGI. CDR3 region: CASFGQAVYEQYF. The CDR3 nucleotides are TGTGCCAGCTTCGGACAGGCCGTGTACGAGCAGTACTTC.

The chain couples TRBV28 to TRBJ1-1; 8 bases fit TRBD1. Trimming took 3 bases from V and 2 from J; bases not matched to a gene: 8. Germline V lookup: CDR1 MDHEN, CDR2 SYDVKM. The CDR3 has 16 amino acids. In DNA form, the CDR3 reads TGTGCCAGCAGTTTCGGACAGGGACTACAAAACACTGAAGCTTTCTTT. Protein: CASSFGQGLQNTEAFF.

The V call is TRBV6-2 or TRBV6-3, the J call TRBJ1-1, with unresolved D. Trimming stripped 0 bases from V and 8 bases from J, with 7 bases between. Germline V gene data show CDR1 as MNHEY and CDR2 as SVGEGT. This CDR3 is built from 12 residues. The CDR3 spells CASSYSGREAFF. CDR3 DNA sequence: TGTGCCAGCAGTTACTCGGGCAGAGAAGCTTTCTTT.

The rearrangement uses TRBV4-1 and TRBJ2-3; 9 bases agree with TRBD1. Germline lookup yields CDR1 MGHRA and CDR2 YSYEKL. This CDR3 contains 13 residues. Unmatched junction bases numbered 8, after V lost 2 bases and J lost 14 bases. CDR3 DNA sequence: TGCGCCAGCAGCCAAACGACCGGGACAGGGCCGTATTTT. Its translation is CASSQTTGTGPYF.

The J gene is TRBJ1-1, the V gene TRBV29-1, with 8 bases aligning to TRBD1. CDR3 length: 14 amino acids. CDR1 and CDR2 from the germline V gene are SQVTM and ANQGSEA. V lost 8 bases, J lost 3 bases, and 11 bases stayed unmatched. CDR3 bases: TGCAGCTCATCAACAGGGGGAGGGTACACTGAAGCTTTCTTT. Its translation: CSSSTGGGYTEAFF. The whole variable domain, remainder taken from reference TRBV29-1 and TRBJ1-1, is SAVISQKPSRDICQRGTSLTIQCQVDSQVTMMFWYRQQPGQSLTLIATANQGSEATYESGFVIDKFPISRPNLTFSTLTVSNMSPEDSSIYLCSSSTGGGYTEAFFGQGTRLTVV.

The chain is built from TRBV3-1 (or the pseudogene TRBV3-2) and TRBJ1-1; weak D call: TRBD1 (5 bases). The CDR3 is 14 amino acids. Trimming shortened V by 2 bases and J by 1 base, and 8 bases separated the two germline ends. The germline V gene has CDR1 LGHDT and CDR2 YNNKEL (reference sequence). The CDR3 is CASSQRQPNTEAFF. The CDR3 nucleotides read TGTGCCAGCAGCCAAAGACAGCCGAACACTGAAGCTTTCTTT.